This T cell receptor (beta chain) is from a study of blood T cell repertoires in COVID-19. As for the study in general: The study drew acute and convalescent COVID-19 samples from the United States, Italy and Spain.

Authors' processing steps: Reference gene primer amplification in the assay estimated nucleated cell counts. Some clones are missing from TCRdb's copy, which holds only in-frame ones; the method was immunoSEQ multiplex PCR. The DNA was the basis for D and trimming; V, J and clone size are from that table. The sample includes 250,000 or so clones, about four fifths of them seen just once. The TCR comes from a man older than 75 with acute or convalescent COVID-19. The sample taken for sequencing was peripheral blood.

For the CDR3, the DNA is TGTGCCACCAGCAGAGATCCGGGGGCAGGGGGCGTCATTTTATATGGCTACACCTTC. Encoded protein: CATSRDPGAGGVILYGYTF. J is TRBJ1-2 and V is TRBV15, with 8 bases aligning to TRBD1. Losses at the gene ends were 0 bases for V and 5 bases for J; bases not matched to a gene: 17. Germline-derived CDR1 and CDR2 are LNHNV and YYDKDF (reference sequence). The CDR3 totals 19 residues.